The 8 T cell receptor beta chains in this list originate from one sample, sequenced in a study of shared clonotypes between healthy human individuals. Assay: immunoSEQ multiplex PCR; the TCRdb copy retains only in-frame clones and omits some. The sample shows about 750,000 clones, 80% to 95% of them seen only once. Selected positively for CCR7 and CD45RO-negative, naive CD8 cells excluded terminally differentiated effector memory CD45RA+ cells. Sequences were obtained from naive CD8+ T cells sorted from blood. Receptor source: a man aged 30 to 39 in good health.

This rearrangement joins TRBV5-4 to TRBJ2-2; no clear D. Per germline, CDR1 SGHNT and CDR2 YYREEE (reference sequence). The ends were cut back, 2 bases at V and 2 bases at J, with 13 bases in the middle. There are 16 residues in the CDR3. The CDR3 loop reads CASSLMIAVNTGELFF. CDR3 DNA: TGTGCCAGCAGCTTAATGATTGCAGTTAACACCGGGGAGCTGTTTTTT. Combining the CDR3 with reference TRBV5-4 and TRBJ2-2 gives the whole variable domain ETGVTQSPTHLIKTRGQQVTLRCSSQSGHNTVSWYQQALGQGPQFIFQYYREEENGRGNFPPRFSGLQFPNYSSELNVNALELDDSALYLCASSLMIAVNTGELFFGEGSRLTVL.

This clone was seen only a few times. The chain links TRBV27 to TRBJ2-7, with TRBD2 as a possible D gene (6 bases). CDR1 and CDR2 from the germline V gene are MNHEY and SMNVEV (reference sequence). The V and J ends lost 5 bases and 0 bases respectively, with 20 bases between them. The CDR3 is 17 amino acids. CDR3 protein: CASSKSHSGALSYEQYF. CDR3 DNA sequence: TGTGCCAGCAGTAAATCCCACTCGGGAGCCCTCTCCTACGAGCAGTACTTC.

The genes are TRBV10-1 and TRBJ2-2; 11 bases are shared with TRBD1. The length of the CDR3 is 16 residues. Germline values: CDR1 WNHNN, CDR2 SYGVQD (reference sequence). J gave up 4 bases and V 3 bases, and 4 bases lay outside the gene matches. The CDR3 here is CASSDRTGGLTGELFF. CDR3 DNA sequence: TGCGCCAGCAGTGACAGGACAGGGGGCCTCACCGGGGAGCTGTTTTTT.

This clone occurred once. The chain couples TRBV7-9 to TRBJ1-4, with D perhaps matching TRBD1 (6 bases). Germline CDR1 reads SEHNR; CDR2 reads FQNEAQ (reference sequence). CDR3 length: 15 residues. The V and J ends lost 5 bases and 8 bases respectively, with 18 bases between them. In DNA, the CDR3 is TGTGCCAGCAGCGCTCGGACAGCTGTGGTCGAAAAACTGTTTTTT. Protein product: CASSARTAVVEKLFF.

The chain has TRBV28 and TRBJ1-5; D uncertain. Trimming shortened V by 6 bases and J by 5 bases, and 11 bases separated the two germline ends. Germline values: CDR1 MDHEN, CDR2 SYDVKM. The CDR3 runs 13 residues. The DNA of the CDR3 is TGTGCCAGCAGGGTCGGCGGGGATCAGCCCCAGCATTTT. This sequence encodes CASRVGGDQPQHF.

V usage is TRBV15 and J usage is TRBJ2-1; maybe TRBD2 (5 bases). Germline loops: CDR1 LNHNV, CDR2 YYDKDF (reference sequence). V lost 6 bases and J 0 bases, leaving 12 bases between the germline ends. The CDR3 runs to 15 residues. The DNA of the CDR3 is TGTGCCACCAGTCTAAACGGGAACTCCTACAATGAGCAGTTCTTC. Translation gives CATSLNGNSYNEQFF.

About this clone itself: Other DNA sequences in this specimen translate into the identical CDR3. This chain links TRBV6-6 with TRBJ2-7, with D possibly TRBD2 on 6 matching bases. The CDR3 consists of 11 residues. The ends were cut back, 9 bases at V and 4 bases at J, with 10 bases in the middle. Germline V gene data show CDR1 as MNHNY and CDR2 as SVGAGI (reference sequence). The CDR3 region is CASSGGYEQYF. The CDR3 nucleotides are TGTGCCAGTTCAGGAGGGTACGAGCAGTACTTC.

The CDR3 sequence is CASSEAGLAVFSYNEQFF. CDR3 coding DNA: TGTGCCAGCAGTGAAGCCGGACTAGCGGTTTTCTCCTACAATGAGCAGTTCTTC. This chain connects TRBV2 to TRBJ2-1, with 10 bases aligning to TRBD2. The CDR3 loop spans 18 amino acids. The germline V gene encodes CDR1 SNHLY and CDR2 FYNNEI. Germline trimming cut 0 bases from V and 0 bases from J; bases unmatched to any gene: 5.